These T cell receptor beta chains were read from a single sample in a study of beta chain features in type 1 diabetes. TCRdb's copy holds only in-frame clones and misses some; the assay was immunoSEQ multiplex PCR. The sample shows about 340,000 clones, 7.5% to 9% of them seen only once. Sample: central memory CD4+ T cells from blood. These receptors were obtained from a woman between 18 and 30 years old in good health. Each CDR3 is given with its conserved first and last residue. D genes are given only for firm matches. Part of the rows lack a size; the others show once, few, many or a class for expanded clones.

J,V,D,size,CDR3,DNA
TRBJ1-2,TRBV28,TRBD1,few,CASATGEGYTF,TGTGCCAGCGCAACAGGGGAGGGCTACACCTTC
TRBJ2-3,TRBV9,.,.,CASSVTPGPHTDTQYF,TGTGCCAGCAGCGTAACTCCGGGACCACACACAGATACGCAGTATTTT
TRBJ1-1,TRBV28,.,few,CASSSIGRSEAFF,TGTGCCAGCAGTTCTATCGGGAGGTCTGAAGCTTTCTTT
TRBJ2-1,TRBV5-6,TRBD2,.,CASSFHLADLYNEQFF,TGTGCCAGCAGCTTTCATCTAGCGGACCTCTACAATGAGCAGTTCTTC
TRBJ1-1,TRBV5-1,.,.,CASSLGAGLNTEAFF,TGCGCCAGCAGCTTGGGGGCAGGGCTAAACACTGAAGCTTTCTTT
TRBJ2-3,TRBV6-6,.,few,CASSYSSKDHTDTQYF,TGTGCCAGCAGTTACTCCTCTAAGGACCACACAGATACGCAGTATTTT
TRBJ2-7,TRBV5-6,TRBD2,few,CASSRPGLAGRTYEQYF,TGTGCCAGCAGCCGGCCGGGACTAGCGGGACGGACCTACGAGCAGTACTTC
TRBJ2-1,TRBV4-2,TRBD2,.,CASSLEGLAGERGNEQFF,TGTGCCAGCAGCCTAGAGGGCTTAGCGGGAGAAAGGGGCAATGAGCAGTTCTTC
TRBJ2-2,TRBV5-4,TRBD2,few,CASSRTSGSPGELFF,TGTGCCAGCAGCCGGACTAGCGGGAGTCCCGGGGAGCTGTTTTTT
TRBJ2-1,TRBV4-3,.,few,CASSQEVAGPPGNEQFF,TGCGCCAGCAGCCAAGAAGTTGCGGGACCTCCGGGGAATGAGCAGTTCTTC
TRBJ2-7,TRBV18,.,many,CASSPTRGYEQYF,TGTGCCAGCTCACCTACTAGGGGCTACGAGCAGTACTTC
TRBJ2-1,TRBV4-2,TRBD2,few,CASSQTSGRVTNEQFF,TGTGCCAGCAGCCAAACTAGCGGGAGAGTGACAAATGAGCAGTTCTTC
TRBJ2-1,TRBV25-1,TRBD2,few,CASSGLGGRAYNEQFF,TGTGCCAGCAGTGGGCTCGGCGGGAGGGCCTACAATGAGCAGTTCTTC
TRBJ2-5,TRBV5-1,.,few,CASSPTTGYLGTQYF,TGCGCCAGCAGTCCTACTACGGGGTACTTGGGGACCCAGTACTTC
TRBJ2-5,TRBV5-1,TRBD2,few,CASSSGLAGPPETQYF,TGCGCCAGCAGCTCGGGACTAGCGGGACCACCAGAGACCCAGTACTTC
TRBJ2-7,TRBV10-3,.,few,CAISLEGYEQYF,TGTGCCATCAGCCTAGAGGGTTACGAGCAGTACTTC
TRBJ1-5,TRBV7-2,TRBD1,.,CASRRDREGNQPQHF,TGTGCCAGCAGACGCGACAGGGAGGGCAATCAGCCCCAGCATTTT
TRBJ2-5,TRBV6-5,.,.,CASSYSGASGETQYF,TGTGCCAGCAGTTACTCTGGGGCATCTGGCGAGACCCAGTACTTC
TRBJ2-7,TRBV5-6,TRBD2,.,CASSLSLAGALSYEQYF,TGTGCCAGCAGCCTCAGCCTAGCGGGAGCCCTCTCCTACGAGCAGTACTTC
TRBJ2-1,TRBV28,.,.,CASTIYNEQFF,TGTGCCAGCACCATTTACAATGAGCAGTTCTTC
TRBJ2-7,TRBV7-2,.,few,CASSQMETGTYEQYF,TGTGCCAGCAGCCAAATGGAGACAGGAACCTACGAGCAGTACTTC
TRBJ2-1,TRBV7-8,TRBD2,.,CASSPQRDVQFF,TGTGCCAGCAGCCCTCAGCGGGACGTGCAGTTCTTC
TRBJ2-6,TRBV6-6,.,many,CASWGSGANVLTF,TGTGCCAGTTGGGGCTCTGGGGCCAACGTCCTGACTTTC
TRBJ2-7,TRBV9,TRBD1,many,CASSRGQGFEQYF,TGTGCCAGCAGCAGGGGACAGGGTTTCGAGCAGTACTTC
TRBJ2-1,TRBV29-1,.,many,CSVEKAGDEQFF,TGCAGCGTTGAGAAGGCAGGGGATGAGCAGTTCTTC
TRBJ1-1,TRBV18,.,.,CASSRELQVNTEAFF,TGTGCCAGCTCACGAGAACTCCAGGTGAACACTGAAGCTTTCTTT
TRBJ2-1,TRBV6-5,.,.,CASRDSPTYNEQFF,TGTGCCAGCAGAGACAGTCCTACCTACAATGAGCAGTTCTTC
TRBJ2-5,TRBV7-9,TRBD2,many,CASSPRLAGEETQYF,TGTGCCAGCAGCCCCAGACTAGCGGGAGAAGAGACCCAGTACTTC
TRBJ2-3,TRBV5-4,.,few,CASSSSSTDTQYF,TGTGCCAGCAGCTCATCTAGCACAGATACGCAGTATTTT
TRBJ2-7,TRBV9,.,.,CASSVVGYEQYF,TGTGCCAGCAGCGTAGTAGGCTACGAGCAGTACTTC
TRBJ2-5,TRBV5-1,TRBD1,.,CASSPGTGGRETQYF,TGCGCCAGCAGCCCCGGGACAGGGGGGCGGGAGACCCAGTACTTC
TRBJ1-3,TRBV7-9,.,.,CASARGDGSGNTIYF,TGTGCCAGCGCCCGGGGGGACGGCTCTGGAAACACCATATATTTT
TRBJ1-2,TRBV6-1,TRBD1,.,CASSLGQAYGYTF,TGTGCCAGCAGCTTGGGACAGGCCTATGGCTACACCTTC
TRBJ2-3,TRBV29-1,.,.,CSVERVGGTDTQYF,TGCAGCGTCGAAAGAGTTGGGGGCACAGATACGCAGTATTTT
TRBJ2-2,TRBV7-2,.,.,CASSWGINTGELFF,TGTGCCAGCAGCTGGGGGATTAACACCGGGGAGCTGTTTTTT
TRBJ1-1,TRBV9,.,few,CASSVRGDGLNTEAFF,TGTGCCAGCAGCGTTAGGGGGGACGGATTGAACACTGAAGCTTTCTTT
TRBJ2-1,TRBV19,TRBD1,many,CASSVRGQGHNEQFF,TGTGCCAGTAGTGTGCGGGGACAGGGCCACAATGAGCAGTTCTTC
TRBJ2-3,TRBV5-4,.,.,CASSTPTSTDTQYF,TGTGCCAGCAGCACCCCTACAAGCACAGATACGCAGTATTTT
TRBJ2-3,TRBV27,.,.,CATRRDTNTDTQYF,TGTGCCACCCGCCGGGACACAAACACAGATACGCAGTATTTT
TRBJ2-4,TRBV7-9,.,.,CASSLGLPNIQYF,TGTGCCAGCAGCTTAGGACTACCCAACATTCAGTACTTC
TRBJ1-1,TRBV27,.,few,CASSFRARNTEAFF,TGTGCCAGCAGTTTCAGGGCAAGGAACACTGAAGCTTTCTTT
TRBJ2-3,TRBV7-2,.,.,CASSLNKGDTQYF,TGTGCCAGCAGCCTCAATAAGGGAGATACGCAGTATTTT
TRBJ2-1,TRBV9,.,.,CASSVGERNEQFF,TGTGCCAGCAGCGTAGGGGAGCGTAATGAGCAGTTCTTC
TRBJ2-1,TRBV6-5,TRBD2,few,CAITGLAGNEQFF,TGTGCCATCACCGGACTAGCGGGTAATGAGCAGTTCTTC
TRBJ2-1,TRBV6-1,TRBD2,few,CASNLSGSGQFF,TGTGCCAGCAACCTTAGCGGGAGCGGGCAGTTCTTC
TRBJ1-5,TRBV9,.,.,CASSKNGGRNQPQHF,TGTGCCAGCAGCAAAAACGGGGGTAGGAATCAGCCCCAGCATTTT
TRBJ2-2,TRBV6-5,.,.,CASSYLASTGELFF,TGTGCCAGCAGTTACCTAGCCTCGACCGGGGAGCTGTTTTTT
TRBJ2-7,TRBV4-1,.,.,CASSQEPYRAHEQYF,TGCGCCAGCAGCCAAGAACCCTACAGGGCCCACGAGCAGTACTTC
TRBJ2-3,TRBV7-9,.,many,CASSLEDTQYF,TGTGCCAGCAGCTTGGAAGATACGCAGTATTTT
TRBJ2-1,TRBV29-1,TRBD2,many,CSVVVSGGYNEQFF,TGCAGCGTTGTGGTTAGCGGGGGATACAATGAGCAGTTCTTC
TRBJ2-1,TRBV2,.,few,CASSSSGYNEQFF,TGTGCCAGCAGTTCCTCGGGGTACAATGAGCAGTTCTTC
TRBJ1-2,TRBV5-1,.,.,CASRDGGGYGYTF,TGCGCCAGCAGAGATGGAGGTGGCTATGGCTACACCTTC
TRBJ2-3,TRBV4-1,TRBD2,.,CASSQEWGLAGGPSTDTQYF,TGCGCCAGCAGCCAAGAATGGGGACTAGCGGGAGGCCCGAGCACAGATACGCAGTATTTT
TRBJ2-2,TRBV29-1,.,few,CSVESPPGTGELFF,TGCAGCGTCGAGAGTCCCCCGGGGACCGGGGAGCTGTTTTTT